What follows is one T cell receptor (beta chain) and its context. Its specificity is not known. This entry is derived from a study of OX40 agonist ivuxolimab in advanced cancers. About the research overall: All patients had ivuxolimab intravenously every 2 weeks at 0.01 to 10 mg/kg. Averaging about 60 years in age, with a range of roughly 20 to 79, the cohort was approximately 84% male.

V lost 3 bases, J lost 2 bases, and 11 bases stayed unmatched. Germline V gene data show CDR1 as SGHRS and CDR2 as YFSETQ. CDR3 length: 19 residues. Findings and caveats of the study: The study found that CD8+ T cells averaged more expanded clones than CD4+.

Profiling relied on immunoSEQ multiplex PCR, and the TCRdb table lists in-frame clones only, not all of them. The sample gives fewer than 140,000 clones, about nine tenths of which show up once; around 0.5% is in the top ten. The specimen was CD4+ or CD8+ T cells sorted from blood, collected in a trial of the OX40 agonist ivuxolimab. This sequence originates from an adult with an advanced solid tumor such as melanoma, head and neck, liver or kidney cancer. The chain has TRBV5-1 and TRBJ1-4; 12 nucleotides agree with TRBD1. CDR3 in DNA: TGCGCCAGCAGCTCTATGGGGACAGGGGGCGTAGGGACTAATGAAAAACTGTTTTTT. Protein product: CASSSMGTGGVGTNEKLFF.